This T cell receptor beta chain is from a study of shared clonotypes between healthy human individuals. The naive CD8 subset, CD45RO-negative cells positively selected for CCR7, excluded terminally differentiated effector memory CD45RA+ cells. At deep level, the assay was performed. The repertoire was sequenced with immunoSEQ multiplex PCR; TCRdb's copy has only in-frame clones and lacks some. The profile shows roughly 2.1 million clones, just over 90% of them singletons. On this clone itself: Other DNA sequences in this sample translate to the same CDR3.

This receptor was taken from a man aged 18 to 35 in good health. Some clones in this sample may be carry-over from other donors' samples. Sequenced input: naive CD8+ T cells from PBMCs.

The CDR3 coding sequence is TGTGCCAGCAGCTTAACGGGAGGGCCGGGCAATGAGCAGTTCTTC. This encodes CASSLTGGPGNEQFF. This chain connects TRBV7-9 to TRBJ2-1, with 8 nucleotides matching TRBD2. The germline CDR1 and CDR2 sequences are SEHNR and FQNEAQ (reference sequence). The J segment lost 6 bases and the V segment lost 2 bases, leaving 6 bases of the junction unmatched. CDR3 length equals 15 residues.